This TCR beta chain comes out of a study of CD8 T cells in ankylosing spondylitis. Overall study results and limits: It appeared that ankylosing spondylitis blood was characterized by a TCR beta motif of eight highly homologous variants.

The V segment lost 2 bases and the J segment 4 bases; nucleotides outside the gene matches: 5. Germline assignment: CDR1 SGHVS and CDR2 FQNEAQ. CDR3 length: 15 residues. TCRdb independently ran MiXCR on the 5' RACE reads; one entry per CDR3 protein. This repertoire shows more than 110,000 distinct CDR3 sequences, approximately 8.4% found once; its top ten account for about 7.3%. A note on this clonotype: Its target is unknown.

This sequence originates from a male donor with ankylosing spondylitis. The gene calls are TRBV7-8 and TRBJ2-4; TRBD1 agrees at 7 bases. Input material: synovial fluid, either unsorted or a sorted T cell fraction (not recorded which). The CDR3 DNA reads as TGTGCCAGCAGCTTATTTGGGGGACAGAAAAACATTCAGTACTTC. Translating gives CASSLFGGQKNIQYF.